This T cell receptor (beta chain) was profiled in a study of blood T cells in healthy people across ages. The V end lost 3 bases, the J end lost 3 bases, and 9 bases lay between the germline ends. The germline V gene encodes CDR1 DFQATT and CDR2 SNEGSKA (reference sequence). The CDR3 contains 12 residues. PCR was performed a second time for about 7 to 12 cycles using a sample-barcoded 5' primer and a J-beta primer mix. TCRdb reanalysed the 5' RACE reads using MiXCR and keeps one entry per CDR3 protein. The sample gives around 1,500,000 distinct CDR3 sequences, 25% to 30% of which show up once; about 8% is in the top ten. Overall study findings and caveats: Higher diversity and more naive CD4+ cells were features of long-lived donors, compared to aged donors. Calculation of diversity from one million T cells yielded estimates considered to be underestimates. Not knowing donor CMV status may have confounded expanded clonotype changes.

Note on this clonotype: Its antigen is not known.

The chain couples TRBV20-1 to TRBJ2-7; no clear D. The sequence derives from a woman in her thirties in good health. Sequenced input: blood. The CDR3 loop reads CSASGPGYEQYF. CDR3 nucleotide sequence: TGCAGTGCTAGCGGTCCTGGCTACGAGCAGTACTTC.